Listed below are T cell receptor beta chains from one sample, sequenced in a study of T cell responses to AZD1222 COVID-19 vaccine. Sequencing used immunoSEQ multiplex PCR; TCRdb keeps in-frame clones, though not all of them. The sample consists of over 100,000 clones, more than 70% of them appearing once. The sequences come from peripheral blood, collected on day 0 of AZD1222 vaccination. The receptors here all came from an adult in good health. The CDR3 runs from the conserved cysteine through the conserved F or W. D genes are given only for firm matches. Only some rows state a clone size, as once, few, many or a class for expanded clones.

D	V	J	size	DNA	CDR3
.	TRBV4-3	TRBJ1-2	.	TGCGCCAGCAGCCGTACGGGTGGGGATGGCTACACCTTC	CASSRTGGDGYTF
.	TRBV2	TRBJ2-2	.	TGTGCCAGCGGGAGAACCGGGGAGCTGTTTTTT	CASGRTGELFF
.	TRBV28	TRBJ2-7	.	TGTGCCAGCATTCATAAGGGGGGTTATGCCTACGAGCAGTACTTC	CASIHKGGYAYEQYF
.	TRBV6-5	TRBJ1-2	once	TGTGCCAGCAGATTTTCAGGGGTCTATGGCTACACCTTC	CASRFSGVYGYTF
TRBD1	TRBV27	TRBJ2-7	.	TGTGCCAGCAGTTTATTGGACAGGTCCTACGAGCAGTACTTC	CASSLLDRSYEQYF
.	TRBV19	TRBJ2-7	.	TGTGCCAGTACCCACGACATACTCTCCTACGAGCAGTACTTC	CASTHDILSYEQYF
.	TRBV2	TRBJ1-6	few	TGTGCCAGCAGTGAATTGGCGAATTCACCCCTCCACTTT	CASSELANSPLHF
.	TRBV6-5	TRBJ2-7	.	TGTGCCAGCAGTTACTCTGTGGGTGGGGACTACGAGCAGTACTTC	CASSYSVGGDYEQYF
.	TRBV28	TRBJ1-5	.	TGTGCCAGCAGCTTGGACCGGATAAGGCATAGCAATCAGCCCCAGCATTTT	CASSLDRIRHSNQPQHF
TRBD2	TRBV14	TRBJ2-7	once	TGTGCCAGCAGTCAGTGGGCTCGGGGGGGAGAGCAGTACTTC	CASSQWARGGEQYF
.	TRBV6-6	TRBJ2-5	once	TGTGCCAGCGGTACCGGAGGGCTTACGGCCCAGTACTTC	CASGTGGLTAQYF
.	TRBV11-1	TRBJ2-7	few	TGTGCCAGCAGCTTTTGGATGAACGAGCAGTACTTC	CASSFWMNEQYF
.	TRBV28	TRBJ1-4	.	TGTGCCAGCAGTGGGGGAAGGGCGGTGAGGGAAAAACTGTTTTTT	CASSGGRAVREKLFF
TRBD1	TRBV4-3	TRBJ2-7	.	TGCGCCAGCAGCCATTCCGGGACAGGATCCTACGAGCAGTACTTC	CASSHSGTGSYEQYF
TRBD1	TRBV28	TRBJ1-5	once	TGTGCCAGCAGTTGGGGGACAGGGGTCGGGCAGCCCCAGCATTTT	CASSWGTGVGQPQHF
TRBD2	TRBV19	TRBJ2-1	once	TGTGCCAGTAGTACTAGCGGGAGTTCCTCCTACAATGAGCAGTTCTTC	CASSTSGSSSYNEQFF
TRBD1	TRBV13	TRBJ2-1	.	TGTGCCAGCAGCTCCCAGGGGGATTTGGGGAATGAGCAGTTCTTC	CASSSQGDLGNEQFF
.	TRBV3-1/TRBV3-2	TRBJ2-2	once	TGTGCCAGCAGCCATTTCCGGAACACCGGGGAGCTGTTTTTT	CASSHFRNTGELFF
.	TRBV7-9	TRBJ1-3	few	TGTGCCAGCAGCTCGCGACAGGTCCGTGGAAACACCATATATTTT	CASSSRQVRGNTIYF
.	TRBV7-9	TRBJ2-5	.	TGTGCCAGCAGCTTAGTGACAGGTTGGGAAGAGACCCAGTACTTC	CASSLVTGWEETQYF
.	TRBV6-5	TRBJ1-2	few	TGTGCCAGCTCCTCGGACCCGGGACATTTTTATGGCTACACCTTC	CASSSDPGHFYGYTF
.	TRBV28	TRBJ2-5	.	TGTGCCAGCAGTCCTGGTCGGCGCCACCAAGAGACCCAGTACTTC	CASSPGRRHQETQYF
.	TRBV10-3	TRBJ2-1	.	TGTGCCATGGCGGGACGGGAGTCCACCGGTGAGCAGTTCTTC	CAMAGRESTGEQFF
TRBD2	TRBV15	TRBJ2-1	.	TGTGCCACCAGCAGAGGAGCGGGGGGGCCGGGCAACGAGCAGTTCTTC	CATSRGAGGPGNEQFF
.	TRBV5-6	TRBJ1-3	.	TGTGCCAGCAGCTTGGAGGGCAGGGTGTCTGGAAACACCATATATTTT	CASSLEGRVSGNTIYF
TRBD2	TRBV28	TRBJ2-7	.	TGTGCCAGCAGTTTCACGCAGGGAACAGGCGGGAGGGCAAGCTCCTACGAGCAGTACTTC	CASSFTQGTGGRASSYEQYF
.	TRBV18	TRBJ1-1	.	TGTGCCAGCTCACGGGCAGCAGGCGGTGGTACTGAAGCTTTCTTT	CASSRAAGGGTEAFF
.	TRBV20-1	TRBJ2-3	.	TGCAGTGCCACCATCGGGTATTTT	CSATIGYF
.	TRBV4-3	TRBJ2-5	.	TGCGCCAGCAGCCAGAGACAGGCGGTGGTGGAGACCCAGTACTTC	CASSQRQAVVETQYF
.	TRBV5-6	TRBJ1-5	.	TGTGCCAGCAGCTTTTATTCCACGGGAATCGGCAATCAGCCCCAGCATTTT	CASSFYSTGIGNQPQHF
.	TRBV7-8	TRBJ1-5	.	TGTGCCAGCAGCTTGTCTGGGAATCAGCCCCAGCATTTT	CASSLSGNQPQHF
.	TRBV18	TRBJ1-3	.	TGTGCCAGCTCACCGGGGTTCGAAGGAAACACCATATATTTT	CASSPGFEGNTIYF
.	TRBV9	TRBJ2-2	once	TGTGCCAGCAGCGTAGTTGGGGGCCAGGGCACCGGGGAGCTGTTTTTT	CASSVVGGQGTGELFF
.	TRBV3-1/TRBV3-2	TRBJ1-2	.	TGTGCCAGCAGCCAAACGTCCACCCGCAACCAAGGCTACACCTTC	CASSQTSTRNQGYTF
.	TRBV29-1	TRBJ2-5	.	TGCAGCGTTGACCACGTTGGTGAGACCCAGTACTTC	CSVDHVGETQYF
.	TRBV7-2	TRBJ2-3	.	TGTGCCAGCAGCTTGAGGCCCAGTAGCACAGATACGCAGTATTTT	CASSLRPSSTDTQYF
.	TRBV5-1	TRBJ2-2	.	TGCGCCAGCAGCTTGGGGGGTTCAGGAGTCACCGGGGAGCTGTTTTTT	CASSLGGSGVTGELFF
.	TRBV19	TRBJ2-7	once	TGTGCCAGTAGTATACGGTTGGGGGACACGGATTCCTACGAGCAGTACTTC	CASSIRLGDTDSYEQYF
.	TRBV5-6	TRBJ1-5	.	TGTGCCAGCAGCTTGGAACAATATAGCAATCAGCCCCAGCATTTT	CASSLEQYSNQPQHF
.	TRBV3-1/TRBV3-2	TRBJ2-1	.	TGTGCCAGCAGCCAATCTATGGACCGCTCCTACAATGAGCAGTTCTTC	CASSQSMDRSYNEQFF
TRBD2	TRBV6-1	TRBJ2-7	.	TGTGCCAGCAGTGAAGAGCTAGCGGGATCCTACGAGCAGTACTTC	CASSEELAGSYEQYF
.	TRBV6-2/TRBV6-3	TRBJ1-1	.	TGTGCCAGCAGTTACGGACTTTCCTCCGTCTTCTTT	CASSYGLSSVFF
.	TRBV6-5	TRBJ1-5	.	TGTGCCAGCAGTACGGGGGCCAATCAGCCCCAGCATTTT	CASSTGANQPQHF
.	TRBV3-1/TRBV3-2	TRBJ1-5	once	TGTGCCAGCAGCCAAGAGGCAGGGGGCAATCAGCCCCAGCATTTT	CASSQEAGGNQPQHF
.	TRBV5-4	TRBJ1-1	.	TGTGCCAGCAGCTTGGAAGGGGGGGTCGCGAACACTGAAGCTTTCTTT	CASSLEGGVANTEAFF
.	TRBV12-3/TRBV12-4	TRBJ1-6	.	TGTGCCAGCAGTTTAAACAGACGTTCACCCCTCCACTTT	CASSLNRRSPLHF
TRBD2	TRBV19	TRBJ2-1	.	TGTGCCAGTAGTATACTAGCGGGAGTACGGGATGAGCAGTTCTTC	CASSILAGVRDEQFF
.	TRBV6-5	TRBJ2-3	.	TGTGCCAGCAGTTACGAAGGGTCGGGGTTCACAGATACGCAGTATTTT	CASSYEGSGFTDTQYF
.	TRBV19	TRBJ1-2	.	TGTGCCAGTAGTGATTGGGACACCTACGGGCCGTTCTATGGCTACACCTTC	CASSDWDTYGPFYGYTF
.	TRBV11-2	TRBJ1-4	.	TGTGCCAGCAGCTTAGACTTCGCAACTAATGAAAAACTGTTTTTT	CASSLDFATNEKLFF
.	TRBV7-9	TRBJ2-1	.	TGTGCCAGCAGCTTAGCTTGGCCGCCACCGGGTGAGCAGTTCTTC	CASSLAWPPPGEQFF
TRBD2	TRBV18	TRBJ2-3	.	TGTGCCAGCTCATCCACGAGCGGGGGCGGGACAGATACGCAGTATTTT	CASSSTSGGGTDTQYF
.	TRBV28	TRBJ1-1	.	TGTGCCAGCAGTTTCCGTCCGGCAGACGAAGCTTTCTTT	CASSFRPADEAFF
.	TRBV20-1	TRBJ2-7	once	TGCAGTGCTAGCCCCGGCGGCGAGCAGTACTTC	CSASPGGEQYF